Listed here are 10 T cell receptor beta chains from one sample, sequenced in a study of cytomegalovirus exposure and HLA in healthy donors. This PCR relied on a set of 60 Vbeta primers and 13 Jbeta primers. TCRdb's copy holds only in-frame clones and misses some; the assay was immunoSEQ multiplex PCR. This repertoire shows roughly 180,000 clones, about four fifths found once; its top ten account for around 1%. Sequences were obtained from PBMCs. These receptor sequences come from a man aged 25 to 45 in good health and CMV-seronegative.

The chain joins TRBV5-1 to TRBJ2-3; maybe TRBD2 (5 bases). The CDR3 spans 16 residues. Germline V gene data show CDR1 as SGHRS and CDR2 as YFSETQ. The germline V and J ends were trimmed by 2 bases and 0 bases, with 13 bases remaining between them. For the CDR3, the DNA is TGCGCCAGCAGCTTTATGACCGGCGGGAGCACAGATACGCAGTATTTT. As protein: CASSFMTGGSTDTQYF.

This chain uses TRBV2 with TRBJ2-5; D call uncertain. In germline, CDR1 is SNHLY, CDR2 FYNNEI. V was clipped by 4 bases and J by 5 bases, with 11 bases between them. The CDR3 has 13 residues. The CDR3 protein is CASSVPSSETQYF. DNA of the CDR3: TGTGCCAGCAGTGTTCCCTCTTCGGAGACCCAGTACTTC.

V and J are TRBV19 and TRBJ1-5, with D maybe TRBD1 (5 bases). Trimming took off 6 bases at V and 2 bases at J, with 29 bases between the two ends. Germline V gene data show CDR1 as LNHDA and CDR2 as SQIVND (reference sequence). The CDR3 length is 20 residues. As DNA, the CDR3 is TGTGCCAGTAGCTTATCGACCGATTCCACAGGCACTCAGGGCAATCAGCCCCAGCATTTT. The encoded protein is CASSLSTDSTGTQGNQPQHF.

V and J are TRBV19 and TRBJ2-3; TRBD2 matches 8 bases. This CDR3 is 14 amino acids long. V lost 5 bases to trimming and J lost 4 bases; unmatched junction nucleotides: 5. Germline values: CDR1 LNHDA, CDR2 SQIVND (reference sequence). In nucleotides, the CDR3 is TGTGCCAGTAGTTCGGGAGGGAGCTCAGATACGCAGTATTTT. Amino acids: CASSSGGSSDTQYF. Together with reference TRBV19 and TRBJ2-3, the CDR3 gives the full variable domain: DGGITQSPKYLFRKEGQNVTLSCEQNLNHDAMYWYRQDPGQGLRLIYYSQIVNDFQKGDIAEGYSVSREKKESFPLTVTSAQKNPTAFYLCASSSGGSSDTQYFGPGTRLTVL.

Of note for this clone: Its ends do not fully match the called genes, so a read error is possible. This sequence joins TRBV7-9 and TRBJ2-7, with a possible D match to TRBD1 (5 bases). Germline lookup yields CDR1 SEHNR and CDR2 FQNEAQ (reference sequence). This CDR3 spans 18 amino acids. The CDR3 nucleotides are TGTTCCAGCAGCTCCACAATAGGTATTGCAGGGCCCTCCTACGAGCAGTACTTC. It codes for CSSSSTIGIAGPSYEQYF.

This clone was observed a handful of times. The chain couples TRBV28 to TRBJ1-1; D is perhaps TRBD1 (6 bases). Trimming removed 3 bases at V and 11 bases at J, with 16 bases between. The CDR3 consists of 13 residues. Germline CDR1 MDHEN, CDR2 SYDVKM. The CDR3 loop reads CASSFPPPGDAFF. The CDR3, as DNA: TGTGCCAGCAGTTTCCCCCCACCAGGGGACGCTTTCTTT.

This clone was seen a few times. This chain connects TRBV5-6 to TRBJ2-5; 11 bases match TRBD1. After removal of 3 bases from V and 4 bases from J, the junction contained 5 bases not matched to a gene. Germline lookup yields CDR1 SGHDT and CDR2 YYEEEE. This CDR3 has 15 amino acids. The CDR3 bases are TGTGCCAGCAGCTCGGGGACAGGGGGGGGAGAGACCCAGTACTTC. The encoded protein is CASSSGTGGGETQYF.

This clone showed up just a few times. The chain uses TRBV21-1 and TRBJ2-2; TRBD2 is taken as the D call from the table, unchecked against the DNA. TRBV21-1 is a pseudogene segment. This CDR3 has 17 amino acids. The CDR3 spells CASSTHLIDSNTGELFF. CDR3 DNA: TGTGCCAGCAGCACGCATCTCATCGACTCGAACACCGGGGAGCTGTTTTTT.

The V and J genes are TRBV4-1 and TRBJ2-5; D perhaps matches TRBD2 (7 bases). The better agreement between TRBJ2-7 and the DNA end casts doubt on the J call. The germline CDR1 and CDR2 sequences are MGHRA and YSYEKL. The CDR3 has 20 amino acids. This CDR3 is CASSPFTGIGLVPTPYEQYF. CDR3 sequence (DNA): TGCGCCAGCAGCCCATTCACAGGGATAGGACTAGTCCCTACTCCCTACGAGCAGTACTTC.

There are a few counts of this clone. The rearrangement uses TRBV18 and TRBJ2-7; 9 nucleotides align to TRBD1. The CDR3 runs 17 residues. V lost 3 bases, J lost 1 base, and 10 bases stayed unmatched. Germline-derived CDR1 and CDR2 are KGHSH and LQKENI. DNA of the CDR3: TGTGCCAGCTCACCCCTCTTCGGGACAGGGCCGTCCTACGAGCAGTACTTC. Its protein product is CASSPLFGTGPSYEQYF.